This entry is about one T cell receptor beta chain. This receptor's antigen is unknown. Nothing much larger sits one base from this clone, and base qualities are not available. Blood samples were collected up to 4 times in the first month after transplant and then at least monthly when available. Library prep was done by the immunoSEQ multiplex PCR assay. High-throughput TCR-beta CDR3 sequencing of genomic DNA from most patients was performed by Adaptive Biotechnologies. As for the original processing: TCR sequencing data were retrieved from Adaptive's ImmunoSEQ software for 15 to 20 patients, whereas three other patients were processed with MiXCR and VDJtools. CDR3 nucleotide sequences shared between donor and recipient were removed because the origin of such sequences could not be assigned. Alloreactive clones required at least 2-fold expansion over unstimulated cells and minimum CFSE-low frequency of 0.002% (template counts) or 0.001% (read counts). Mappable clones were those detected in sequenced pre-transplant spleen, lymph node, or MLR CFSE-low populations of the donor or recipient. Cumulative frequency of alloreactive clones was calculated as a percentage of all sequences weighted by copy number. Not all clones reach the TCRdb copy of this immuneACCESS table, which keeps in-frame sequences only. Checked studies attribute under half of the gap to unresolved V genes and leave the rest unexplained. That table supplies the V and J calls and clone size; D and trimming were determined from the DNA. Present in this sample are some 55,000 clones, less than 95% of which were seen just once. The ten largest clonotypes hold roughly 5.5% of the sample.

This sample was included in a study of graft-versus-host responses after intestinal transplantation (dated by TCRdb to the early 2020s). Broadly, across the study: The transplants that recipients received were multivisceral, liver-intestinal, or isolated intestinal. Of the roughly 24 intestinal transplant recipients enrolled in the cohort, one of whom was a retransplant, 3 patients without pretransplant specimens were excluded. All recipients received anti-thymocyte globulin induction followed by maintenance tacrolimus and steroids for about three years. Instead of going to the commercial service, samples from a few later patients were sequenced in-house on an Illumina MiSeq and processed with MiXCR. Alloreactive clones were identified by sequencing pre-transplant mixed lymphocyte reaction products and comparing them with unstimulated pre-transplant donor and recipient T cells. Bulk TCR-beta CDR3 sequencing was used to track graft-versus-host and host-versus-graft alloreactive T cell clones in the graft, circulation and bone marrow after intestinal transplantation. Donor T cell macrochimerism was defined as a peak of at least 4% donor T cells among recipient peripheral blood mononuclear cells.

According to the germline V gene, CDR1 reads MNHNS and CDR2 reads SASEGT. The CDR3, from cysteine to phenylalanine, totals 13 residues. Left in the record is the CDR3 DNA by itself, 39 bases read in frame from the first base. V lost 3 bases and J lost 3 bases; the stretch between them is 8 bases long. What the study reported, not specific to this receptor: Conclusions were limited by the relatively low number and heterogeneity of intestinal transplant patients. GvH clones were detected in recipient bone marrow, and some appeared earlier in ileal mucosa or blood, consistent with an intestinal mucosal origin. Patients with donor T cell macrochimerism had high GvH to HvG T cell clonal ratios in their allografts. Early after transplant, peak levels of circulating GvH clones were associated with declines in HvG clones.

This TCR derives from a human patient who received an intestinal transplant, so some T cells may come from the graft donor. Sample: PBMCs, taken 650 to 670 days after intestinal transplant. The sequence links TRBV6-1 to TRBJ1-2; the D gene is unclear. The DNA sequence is TGTGCCAGCAGTGACCTAGAACACTATGGCTACACCTTC. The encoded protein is CASSDLEHYGYTF.